Listed below are T cell receptor beta chains from one sample, sequenced in a study of T cell changes during pregnancy in multiple sclerosis. The data were produced by immunoSEQ multiplex PCR, yet TCRdb's version contains in-frame clones alone and is incomplete. The sample contains about 100,000 clones, approximately 92% of which appear only once. The input for sequencing was peripheral blood, taken in the second trimester of pregnancy. Receptors were obtained from a female donor with multiple sclerosis, enrolled in a pregnancy study. The CDR3 runs from the conserved cysteine through the conserved F or W. A D gene is named only where the DNA matches it firmly. Expanded clones are given a class, and other clones once, few, many or no size at all.

cdr3_aa | cdr3_nt | clone_size | j_call | v_call | d_call
CASSLAGGPQTATQYF | TGTGCCAGCAGTTTAGCGGGGGGCCCTCAAACGGCTACGCAGTATTTT | - | TRBJ2-3 | TRBV27 | TRBD2
CASRRTGVNTEAFF | TGTGCCAGCAGACGGACAGGGGTAAACACTGAAGCTTTCTTT | - | TRBJ1-1 | TRBV11-1 | TRBD1
CASAPRGFVTDTQYF | TGTGCCAGCGCCCCAAGGGGGTTCGTCACAGATACGCAGTATTTT | - | TRBJ2-3 | TRBV28 | -
CVRSTGTLNEKLFF | TGTGTCAGAAGCACAGGGACCCTGAATGAAAAACTGTTTTTT | - | TRBJ1-4 | TRBV7-5 | -
CAISDAGTSSINEQFF | TGTGCCATCAGTGACGCGGGGACTAGCAGTATCAATGAGCAGTTCTTC | - | TRBJ2-1 | TRBV10-3 | TRBD2
CASSLRGADEQYF | TGTGCCAGCAGCCTTCGCGGGGCCGACGAGCAGTACTTC | - | TRBJ2-7 | TRBV5-8 | -
CASTEGPPGQFWETQYF | TGTGCCAGCACCGAGGGTCCACCGGGACAGTTTTGGGAGACCCAGTACTTC | - | TRBJ2-5 | TRBV2 | TRBD1
CASSPGGSPAGTEAFF | TGTGCCAGCAGCCCAGGGGGGAGCCCCGCCGGGACTGAAGCTTTCTTT | - | TRBJ1-1 | TRBV7-2 | TRBD1
CASIEWGRSNTEAFF | TGTGCCAGCATCGAATGGGGCAGGTCGAACACTGAAGCTTTCTTT | - | TRBJ1-1 | TRBV5-6 | -
CASSVGGAGKGYTF | TGTGCCAGCAGCGTAGGCGGGGCAGGTAAAGGCTACACCTTC | - | TRBJ1-2 | TRBV9 | -
CASSLGGTDEQYF | TGTGCCAGCAGTTTGGGCGGGACGGACGAGCAGTACTTC | - | TRBJ2-7 | TRBV28 | -
CASSRQGQGETQYF | TGCGCCAGCAGCCGACAGGGTCAGGGGGAGACCCAGTACTTC | once | TRBJ2-5 | TRBV5-1 | TRBD1
CASRSPGLAGYEQYF | TGTGCCAGCAGAAGCCCGGGACTAGCGGGCTACGAGCAGTACTTC | - | TRBJ2-7 | TRBV6-5 | TRBD2
CAITNTGFDTGELFF | TGTGCCATCACTAATACAGGGTTCGACACCGGGGAGCTGTTTTTT | - | TRBJ2-2 | TRBV10-3 | -
CASSLLQGSATEAFF | TGCGCCAGCAGCCTCCTACAGGGGTCGGCCACTGAAGCTTTCTTT | - | TRBJ1-1 | TRBV5-1 | TRBD1
CASSEALLRGQGFLRELFF | TGTGCCAGCAGTGAGGCGCTTCTTCGCGGACAGGGTTTTCTCAGGGAGCTGTTTTTT | - | TRBJ2-2 | TRBV2 | TRBD1
CASSSGQGEGYGYTF | TGTGCCAGCAGTTCCGGACAGGGAGAGGGCTATGGCTACACCTTC | once | TRBJ1-2 | TRBV28 | TRBD1
CASSIEGTGASEQYF | TGTGCCAGTAGTATAGAAGGGACAGGGGCTTCCGAGCAGTACTTC | - | TRBJ2-7 | TRBV19 | TRBD1
CATSRDPVNTEAFF | TGTGCCACCAGCAGAGATCCCGTGAACACTGAAGCTTTCTTT | - | TRBJ1-1 | TRBV15 | -
CASSLTGLAGPGSYNEQFF | TGTGCCAGCAGCTTAACAGGACTAGCGGGTCCCGGGTCCTACAATGAGCAGTTCTTC | - | TRBJ2-1 | TRBV7-3 | TRBD2
CASSSRTGEQYF | TGCGCCAGCAGCTCGAGGACAGGCGAGCAGTACTTC | - | TRBJ2-7 | TRBV5-1 | TRBD1
CASSSSPGQAGYEQYF | TGTGCCAGCAGCTCTTCCCCGGGACAAGCAGGGTACGAGCAGTACTTC | - | TRBJ2-7 | TRBV5-5 | -
CASSWGRGHISYTGELFF | TGCGCCAGCAGCTGGGGCAGGGGGCACATCTCCTACACCGGGGAGCTGTTTTTT | - | TRBJ2-2 | TRBV5-1 | TRBD1
CASSLTGSYEQYF | TGCGCCAGCAGCTTGACAGGGTCCTACGAGCAGTACTTC | once | TRBJ2-7 | TRBV5-1 | -
CASSLGSSGRENEQFF | TGTGCCAGCAGCCTCGGGTCTAGCGGGAGAGAGAATGAGCAGTTCTTC | - | TRBJ2-1 | TRBV9 | TRBD2
CASSGGTLTDTQYF | TGTGCCAGCAGCGGAGGGACCCTCACAGATACGCAGTATTTT | once | TRBJ2-3 | TRBV7-3 | -
CASSPISGTSGNNEQFF | TGTGCCAGCAGCCCCATTAGCGGGACTAGCGGGAACAATGAGCAGTTCTTC | - | TRBJ2-1 | TRBV5-4 | TRBD2
CASSPGAMNTEAFF | TGTGCCAGCAGCCCAGGGGCAATGAACACTGAAGCTTTCTTT | - | TRBJ1-1 | TRBV6-6 | -
CASSLAGESYEQYF | TGTGCCAGCAGTCTAGCGGGAGAGTCCTACGAGCAGTACTTC | - | TRBJ2-7 | TRBV6-6 | TRBD2
CASSKASDRVETQYF | TGTGCCAGTAGTAAGGCCTCGGACAGGGTCGAGACCCAGTACTTC | - | TRBJ2-5 | TRBV19 | TRBD1
CASSPGGRGETQYF | TGCGCCAGCAGCCCCGGGGGGCGAGGTGAGACCCAGTACTTC | - | TRBJ2-5 | TRBV5-1 | -
CASRAPTGPQHF | TGTGCCAGCAGGGCACCCACGGGGCCCCAGCATTTT | - | TRBJ1-5 | TRBV28 | -
CASSASVSGNQPQHF | TGTGCCAGCAGCGCGTCAGTATCTGGCAATCAGCCCCAGCATTTT | - | TRBJ1-5 | TRBV9 | -
CASSFERLVETQYF | TGTGCCAGCAGCTTCGAGCGGTTGGTAGAGACCCAGTACTTC | - | TRBJ2-5 | TRBV7-8 | -
CASSFLGLAGADTQYF | TGTGCCAGTAGTTTCCTGGGACTAGCGGGAGCAGATACGCAGTATTTT | once | TRBJ2-3 | TRBV19 | TRBD2
CASSTGASNEKLFF | TGTGCCAGCAGTACAGGGGCTTCGAATGAAAAACTGTTTTTT | - | TRBJ1-4 | TRBV6-1 | TRBD1
CAWMGGTPGNIQYF | TGTGCCTGGATGGGAGGGACTCCAGGGAACATTCAGTACTTC | - | TRBJ2-4 | TRBV30 | TRBD2
CASSPVEAQAADTEAFF | TGTGCCAGCTCACCAGTTGAGGCACAGGCTGCAGACACTGAAGCTTTCTTT | - | TRBJ1-1 | TRBV18 | -
CASTIYPGGNTEAFF | TGCGCCAGCACCATATACCCAGGGGGCAACACTGAAGCTTTCTTT | - | TRBJ1-1 | TRBV5-1 | TRBD1
CASIGTDFNQPQHF | TGTGCCAGCATCGGGACAGATTTTAATCAGCCCCAGCATTTT | once | TRBJ1-5 | TRBV6-1 | TRBD1
CASSLSGNNNEQFF | TGTGCCAGCAGCTTATCAGGCAATAACAATGAGCAGTTCTTC | - | TRBJ2-1 | TRBV7-8 | -
CASSVGWGLESEQYF | TGTGCCAGCAGCGTAGGGTGGGGACTAGAAAGCGAGCAGTACTTC | once | TRBJ2-7 | TRBV7-9 | TRBD2
CASSQLREIGETQYF | TGTGCCAGCAGCCAGCTCCGGGAGATCGGAGAGACCCAGTACTTC | - | TRBJ2-5 | TRBV14 | -
CASSLASGSRSAQYF | TGTGCCAGCAGCTTAGCGTCTGGGTCTCGGAGCGCGCAGTATTTT | - | TRBJ2-3 | TRBV7-2 | -
CASRLQSGTENTEAFF | TGTGCCAGCAGACTCCAATCCGGGACAGAGAACACTGAAGCTTTCTTT | - | TRBJ1-1 | TRBV27 | TRBD1
CASRGSGGVGETQYF | TGTGCCAGCAGAGGGAGCGGGGGGGTAGGAGAGACCCAGTACTTC | - | TRBJ2-5 | TRBV27 | TRBD2
CASSLEQGAPYEQYF | TGTGCCAGCAGCTTAGAACAGGGCGCTCCGTACGAGCAGTACTTC | few | TRBJ2-7 | TRBV11-2 | -
CASSTQGFPNTGELFF | TGTGCCAGCAGCACACAGGGGTTCCCGAACACCGGGGAGCTGTTTTTT | once | TRBJ2-2 | TRBV5-4 | TRBD1